What follows describes a single T cell receptor (beta chain). The trim removed 5 bases at V and 9 bases at J, leaving 11 bases unmatched. Looked up from germline, CDR1 is SGHVS and CDR2 is FQNEAQ. This CDR3 region has 16 residues. Assembly of TCR beta libraries relied on iRepertoire HTBI primers together with Arm-PCR of CDR3 regions. A single record per CDR3 protein comes from TCRdb applying MiXCR to the multiplex PCR reads. The sample consists of approximately 310,000 distinct CDR3 sequences, 15% to 20% of them appearing once. The data were obtained in a study of regulatory T cells in long-lasting Graves disease. Sample time point: newly diagnosed GD, antithyroid drugs for less than 3 months. Making the TCR library involved RNA that had been extracted from PBMCs.

The TCR sequence derives from a female donor with Graves disease. Sample: peripheral blood mononuclear cells (PBMCs), taken at new diagnosis, from a patient treated with antithyroid drugs. V is TRBV7-8 and J is TRBJ2-5; 14 bases align to TRBD2. The CDR3 DNA follows: TGTGCCAGCAGCGTTATGGGACTAGCGGGAGACGCGGCCCAGTACTTC. This gives the protein CASSVMGLAGDAAQYF.